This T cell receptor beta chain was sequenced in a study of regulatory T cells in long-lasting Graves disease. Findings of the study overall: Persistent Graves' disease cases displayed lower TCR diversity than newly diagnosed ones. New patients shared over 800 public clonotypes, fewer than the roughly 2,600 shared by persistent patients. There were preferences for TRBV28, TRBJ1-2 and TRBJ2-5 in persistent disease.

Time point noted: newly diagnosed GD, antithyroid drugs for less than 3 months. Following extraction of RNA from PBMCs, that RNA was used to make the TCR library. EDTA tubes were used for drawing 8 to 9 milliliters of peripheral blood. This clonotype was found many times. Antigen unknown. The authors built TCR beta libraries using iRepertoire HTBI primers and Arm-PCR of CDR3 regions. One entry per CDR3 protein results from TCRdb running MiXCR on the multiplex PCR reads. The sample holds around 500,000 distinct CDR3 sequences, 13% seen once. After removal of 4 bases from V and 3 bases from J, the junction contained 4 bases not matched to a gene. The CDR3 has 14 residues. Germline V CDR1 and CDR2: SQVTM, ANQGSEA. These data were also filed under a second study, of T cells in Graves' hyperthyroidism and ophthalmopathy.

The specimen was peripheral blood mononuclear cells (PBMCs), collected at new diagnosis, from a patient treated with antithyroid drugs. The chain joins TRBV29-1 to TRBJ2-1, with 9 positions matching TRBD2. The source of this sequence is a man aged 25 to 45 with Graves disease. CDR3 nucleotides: TGCAGCGTTGCGAAGACTAGCGGCTACAATGAGCAGTTCTTC. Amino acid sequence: CSVAKTSGYNEQFF.